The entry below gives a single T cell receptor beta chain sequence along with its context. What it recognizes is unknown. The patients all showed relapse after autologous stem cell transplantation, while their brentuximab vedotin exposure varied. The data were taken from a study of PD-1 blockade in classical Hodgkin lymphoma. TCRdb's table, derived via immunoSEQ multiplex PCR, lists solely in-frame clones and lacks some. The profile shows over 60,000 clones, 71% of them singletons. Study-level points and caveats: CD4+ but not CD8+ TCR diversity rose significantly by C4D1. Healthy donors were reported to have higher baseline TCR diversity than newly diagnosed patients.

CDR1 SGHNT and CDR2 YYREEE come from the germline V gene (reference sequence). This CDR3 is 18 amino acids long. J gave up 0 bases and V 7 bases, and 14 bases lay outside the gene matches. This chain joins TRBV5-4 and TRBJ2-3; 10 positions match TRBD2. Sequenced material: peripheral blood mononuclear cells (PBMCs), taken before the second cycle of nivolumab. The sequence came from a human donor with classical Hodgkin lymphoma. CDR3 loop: CASSLPVSGRLSTDTQYF. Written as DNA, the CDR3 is TGTGCCAGCTCCCTCCCCGTTAGCGGGAGGCTGAGCACAGATACGCAGTATTTT.